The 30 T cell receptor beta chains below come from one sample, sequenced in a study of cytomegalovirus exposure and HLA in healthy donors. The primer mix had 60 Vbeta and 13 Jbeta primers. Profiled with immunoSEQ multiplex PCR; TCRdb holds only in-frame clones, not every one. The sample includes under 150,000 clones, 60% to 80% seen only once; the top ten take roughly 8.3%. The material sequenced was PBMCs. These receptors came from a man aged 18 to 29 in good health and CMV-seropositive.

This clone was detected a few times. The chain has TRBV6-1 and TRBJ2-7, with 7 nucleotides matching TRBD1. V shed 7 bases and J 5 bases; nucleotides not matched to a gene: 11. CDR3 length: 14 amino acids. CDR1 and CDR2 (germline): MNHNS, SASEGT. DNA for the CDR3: TGTGCCAGCACTATAACGACAGGGCCCCACGAGCAGTACGTC. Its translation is CASTITTGPHEQYV.

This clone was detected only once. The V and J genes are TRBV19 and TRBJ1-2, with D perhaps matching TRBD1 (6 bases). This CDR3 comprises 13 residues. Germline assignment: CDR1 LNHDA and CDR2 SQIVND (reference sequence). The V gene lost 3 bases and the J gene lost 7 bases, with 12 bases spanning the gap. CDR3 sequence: CASSMGTGCGYTF. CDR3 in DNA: TGTGCCAGTAGTATGGGAACAGGGTGTGGCTACACCTTC.

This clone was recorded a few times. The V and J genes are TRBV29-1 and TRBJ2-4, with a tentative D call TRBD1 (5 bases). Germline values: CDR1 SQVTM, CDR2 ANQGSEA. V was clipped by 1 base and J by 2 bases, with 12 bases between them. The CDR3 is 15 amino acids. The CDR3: CSVEAPGNTKNIQYF. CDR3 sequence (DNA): TGCAGCGTTGAAGCCCCAGGGAATACCAAAAACATTCAGTACTTC.

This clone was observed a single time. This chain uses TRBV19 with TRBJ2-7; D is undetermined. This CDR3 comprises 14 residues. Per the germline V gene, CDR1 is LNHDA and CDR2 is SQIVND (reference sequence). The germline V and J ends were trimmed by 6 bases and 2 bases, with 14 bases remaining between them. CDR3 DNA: TGTGCCAGTAGCCCTTCGGCAGGCCCCTACGAGCAGTACTTC. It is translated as CASSPSAGPYEQYF.

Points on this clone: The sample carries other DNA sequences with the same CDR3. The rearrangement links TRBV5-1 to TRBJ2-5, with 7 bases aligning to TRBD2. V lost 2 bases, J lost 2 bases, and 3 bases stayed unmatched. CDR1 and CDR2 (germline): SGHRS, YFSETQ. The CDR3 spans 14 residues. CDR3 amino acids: CASSLTGGQETQYF. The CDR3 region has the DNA TGCGCCAGCAGCTTAACGGGGGGACAAGAGACCCAGTACTTC. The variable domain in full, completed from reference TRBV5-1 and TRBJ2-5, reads KAGVTQTPRYLIKTRGQQVTLSCSPISGHRSVSWYQQTPGQGLQFLFEYFSETQRNKGNFPGRFSGRQFSNSRSEMNVSTLELGDSALYLCASSLTGGQETQYFGPGTRLLVL.

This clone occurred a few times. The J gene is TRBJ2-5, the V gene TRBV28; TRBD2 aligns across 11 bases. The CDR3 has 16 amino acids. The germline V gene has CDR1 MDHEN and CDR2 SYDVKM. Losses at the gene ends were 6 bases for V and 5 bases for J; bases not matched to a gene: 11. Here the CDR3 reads CASSLAGGIEGETQYF. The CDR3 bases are TGTGCCAGCAGCCTAGCGGGGGGAATCGAGGGGGAGACCCAGTACTTC.

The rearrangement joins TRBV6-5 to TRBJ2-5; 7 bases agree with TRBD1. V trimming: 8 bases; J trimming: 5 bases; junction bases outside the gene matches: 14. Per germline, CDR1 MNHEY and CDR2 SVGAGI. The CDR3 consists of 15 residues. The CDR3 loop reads CASQTGQGEWETQYF. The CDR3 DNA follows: TGTGCCAGCCAGACCGGGCAGGGGGAATGGGAGACCCAGTACTTC.

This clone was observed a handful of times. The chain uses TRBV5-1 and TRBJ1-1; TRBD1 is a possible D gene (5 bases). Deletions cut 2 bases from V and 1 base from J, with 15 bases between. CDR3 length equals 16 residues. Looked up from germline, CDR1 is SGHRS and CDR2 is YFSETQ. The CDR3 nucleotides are TGCGCCAGCAGCTTAACTGCAGGGTCCCCGAACACTGAAGCTTTCTTT. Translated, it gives CASSLTAGSPNTEAFF.

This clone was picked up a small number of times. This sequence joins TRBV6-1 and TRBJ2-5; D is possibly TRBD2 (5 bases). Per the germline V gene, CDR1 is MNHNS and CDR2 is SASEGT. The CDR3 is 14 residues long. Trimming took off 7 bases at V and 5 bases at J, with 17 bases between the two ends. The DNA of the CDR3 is TGTGCCAGCAACCCAGCAGGACTGTGGGAGACCCAGTACTTC. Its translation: CASNPAGLWETQYF.

As DNA, the CDR3 is TGTGCCAGCAGTTTATCCAGGGGCTATGGCTACACCTTC. Amino acids: CASSLSRGYGYTF. The chain joins TRBV28 to TRBJ1-2; D perhaps matches TRBD1 (6 bases). Trimming shortened V by 1 base and J by 4 bases, and 7 bases separated the two germline ends. The CDR3 extends over 13 amino acids. In germline, CDR1 is MDHEN, CDR2 SYDVKM.

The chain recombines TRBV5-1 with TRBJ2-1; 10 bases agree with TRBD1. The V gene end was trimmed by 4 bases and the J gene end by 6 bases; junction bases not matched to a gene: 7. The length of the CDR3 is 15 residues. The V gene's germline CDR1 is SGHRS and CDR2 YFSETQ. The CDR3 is CASSRGDRGINEQFF. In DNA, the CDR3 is TGCGCCAGCAGCCGGGGGGACAGGGGTATCAATGAGCAGTTCTTC.

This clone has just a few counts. Here the CDR3 reads CASRAAGTGGRGYTF. CDR3 bases: TGTGCCAGCAGGGCCGCCGGGACAGGGGGAAGAGGCTACACCTTC. The chain is built from TRBV25-1 and TRBJ1-2; 11 nucleotides align to TRBD1. The J segment lost 8 bases and the V segment lost 6 bases, leaving 11 bases of the junction unmatched. The CDR3 has 15 residues. Germline V gene data show CDR1 as MGHDK and CDR2 as SYGVNS.

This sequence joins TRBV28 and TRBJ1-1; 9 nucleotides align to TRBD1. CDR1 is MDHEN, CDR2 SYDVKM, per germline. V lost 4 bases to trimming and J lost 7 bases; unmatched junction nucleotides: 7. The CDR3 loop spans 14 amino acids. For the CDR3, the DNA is TGTGCCAGCAGTTCCATGGACAGGGGATGTGAAGCTTTCTTT. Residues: CASSSMDRGCEAFF.

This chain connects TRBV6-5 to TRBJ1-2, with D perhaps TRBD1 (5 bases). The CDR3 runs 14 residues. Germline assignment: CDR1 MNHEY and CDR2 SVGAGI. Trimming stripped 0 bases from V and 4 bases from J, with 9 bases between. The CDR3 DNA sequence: TGTGCCAGCAGTTACTCACAGGACACCTATGGCTACACCTTC. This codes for CASSYSQDTYGYTF.

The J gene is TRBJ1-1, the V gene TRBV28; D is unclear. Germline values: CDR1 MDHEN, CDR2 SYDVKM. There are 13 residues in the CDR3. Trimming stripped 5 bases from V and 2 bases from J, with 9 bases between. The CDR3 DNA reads TGTGCCAGCAGTGGTACACCCAACACTGAAGCTTTCTTT. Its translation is CASSGTPNTEAFF.

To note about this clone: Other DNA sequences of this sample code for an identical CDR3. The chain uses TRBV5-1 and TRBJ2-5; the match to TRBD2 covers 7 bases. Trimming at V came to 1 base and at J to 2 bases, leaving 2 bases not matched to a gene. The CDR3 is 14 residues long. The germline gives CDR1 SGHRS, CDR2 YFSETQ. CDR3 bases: TGCGCCAGCAGCTTGAGCGGGGTACAAGAGACCCAGTACTTC. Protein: CASSLSGVQETQYF.

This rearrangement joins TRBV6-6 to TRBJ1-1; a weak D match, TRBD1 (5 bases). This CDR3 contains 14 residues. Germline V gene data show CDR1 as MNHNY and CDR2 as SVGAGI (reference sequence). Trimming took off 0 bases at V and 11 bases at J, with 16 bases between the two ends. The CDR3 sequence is CASSYSTVSEEAFF. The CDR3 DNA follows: TGTGCCAGCAGTTACTCGACAGTAAGTGAGGAGGCTTTCTTT.

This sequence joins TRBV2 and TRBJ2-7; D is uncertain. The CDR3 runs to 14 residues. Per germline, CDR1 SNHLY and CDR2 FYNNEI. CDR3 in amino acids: CVSSDAGWPTEQYV. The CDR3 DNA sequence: TGTGTCAGCAGTGACGCAGGCTGGCCTACCGAGCAGTACGTC.

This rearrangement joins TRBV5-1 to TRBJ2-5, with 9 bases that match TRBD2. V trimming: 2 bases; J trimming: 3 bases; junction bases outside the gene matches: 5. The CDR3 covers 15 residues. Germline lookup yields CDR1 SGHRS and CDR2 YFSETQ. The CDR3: CASSFRTSAEETQYF. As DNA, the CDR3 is TGCGCCAGCAGCTTCAGGACTAGCGCAGAAGAGACCCAGTACTTC.

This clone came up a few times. In nucleotides, the CDR3 is TGTGCCACCAGCACACAAACGGGACAGGGGGACTATGAGCAGTTCTTC. It specifies CATSTQTGQGDYEQFF. The chain employs TRBV15 and TRBJ2-1; 11 bases are a match to TRBD1. V lost 4 bases to trimming and J lost 8 bases; unmatched junction nucleotides: 10. The CDR3 runs to 16 residues. Per the germline V gene, CDR1 is LNHNV and CDR2 is YYDKDF (reference sequence).

The CDR3 DNA reads as TGTGCCAGTAGTAGCCGTAGTGTGGAGACCCAGTACTTC. It is translated as CASSSRSVETQYF. The V gene is TRBV19, the J gene TRBJ2-5, with D unresolved. Germline CDR1 LNHDA, CDR2 SQIVND (reference sequence). The CDR3 contains 13 residues. The V end lost 4 bases, the J end lost 5 bases, and 11 bases lay between the germline ends.

The CDR3 sequence is CASRENPGINYGYTF. The DNA for the CDR3 is TGTGCCAGCAGGGAAAATCCGGGGATTAACTATGGCTACACCTTC. V is TRBV5-5 and J is TRBJ1-2; the D is unclear. CDR3 length: 15 amino acids. Germline V lookup: CDR1 SGHKS, CDR2 YYEKEE (reference sequence). Between the trimmed V and J ends, which lost 5 bases and 1 base, there was a span of 15 bases. The complete variable domain, with remaining parts taken from reference TRBV5-5 and TRBJ1-2, reads DAGVTQSPTHLIKTRGQQVTLRCSPISGHKSVSWYQQVLGQGPQFIFQYYEKEERGRGNFPDRFSARQFPNYSSELNVNALLLGDSALYLCASRENPGINYGYTFGSGTRLTVV.

The CDR3 is CASSLAGSSPLHF. CDR3 bases: TGTGCCAGCAGCTTGGCAGGGTCCTCACCCCTCCACTTT. V and J are TRBV5-5 and TRBJ1-6; weak D call: TRBD1 (5 bases). The CDR3 has 13 amino acids. Germline lookup yields CDR1 SGHKS and CDR2 YYEKEE (reference sequence). The germline V and J ends were trimmed by 0 bases and 10 bases, with 8 bases remaining between them. Complete variable domain (other parts from reference TRBV5-5 and TRBJ1-6): DAGVTQSPTHLIKTRGQQVTLRCSPISGHKSVSWYQQVLGQGPQFIFQYYEKEERGRGNFPDRFSARQFPNYSSELNVNALLLGDSALYLCASSLAGSSPLHFGNGTRLTVT.

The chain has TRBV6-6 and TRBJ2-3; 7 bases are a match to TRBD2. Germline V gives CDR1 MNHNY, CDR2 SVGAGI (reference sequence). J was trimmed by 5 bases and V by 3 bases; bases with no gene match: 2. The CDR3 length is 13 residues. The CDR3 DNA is TGTGCCAGCAGTTATCCTAGCGGAGATACGCAGTATTTT. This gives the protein CASSYPSGDTQYF.

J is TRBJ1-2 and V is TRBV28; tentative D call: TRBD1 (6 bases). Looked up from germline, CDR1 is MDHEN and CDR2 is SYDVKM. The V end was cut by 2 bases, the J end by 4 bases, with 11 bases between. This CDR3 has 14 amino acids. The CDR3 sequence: CASSLLRGGYGYTF. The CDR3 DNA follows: TGTGCCAGCAGTTTACTTAGAGGGGGCTATGGCTACACCTTC.

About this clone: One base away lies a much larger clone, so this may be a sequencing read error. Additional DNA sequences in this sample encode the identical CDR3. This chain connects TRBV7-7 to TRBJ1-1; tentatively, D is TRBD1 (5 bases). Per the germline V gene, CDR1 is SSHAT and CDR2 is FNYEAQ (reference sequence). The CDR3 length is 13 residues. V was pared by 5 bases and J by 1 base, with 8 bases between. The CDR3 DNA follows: TGTGCCAGCAGCCAAGACAGGAACACTGAAGCTTTCTTT. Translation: CASSQDRNTEAFF.

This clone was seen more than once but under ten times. This CDR3 is CSAQKTGAPGGYTF. DNA of the CDR3: TGCAGCGCTCAAAAAACAGGGGCCCCTGGGGGCTACACCTTC. V is TRBV29-1 and J is TRBJ1-2, with 7 positions matching TRBD1. The CDR3 totals 14 residues. The V segment lost 7 bases and the J segment 8 bases; nucleotides outside the gene matches: 16. Looked up from germline, CDR1 is SQVTM and CDR2 is ANQGSEA.

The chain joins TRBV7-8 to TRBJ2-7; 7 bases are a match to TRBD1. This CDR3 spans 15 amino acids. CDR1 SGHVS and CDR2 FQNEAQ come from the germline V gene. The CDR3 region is CASSPGPGTAHWVPV. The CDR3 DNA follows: TGTGCCAGCAGCCCGGGTCCGGGGACAGCTCACTGGGTTCCCGTC.

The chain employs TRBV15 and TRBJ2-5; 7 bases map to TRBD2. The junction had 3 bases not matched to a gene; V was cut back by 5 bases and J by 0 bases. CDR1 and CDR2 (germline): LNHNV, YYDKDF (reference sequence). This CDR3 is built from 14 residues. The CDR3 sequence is CATSPGGNQETQYF. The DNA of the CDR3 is TGTGCCACCAGCCCGGGGGGAAACCAAGAGACCCAGTACTTC.

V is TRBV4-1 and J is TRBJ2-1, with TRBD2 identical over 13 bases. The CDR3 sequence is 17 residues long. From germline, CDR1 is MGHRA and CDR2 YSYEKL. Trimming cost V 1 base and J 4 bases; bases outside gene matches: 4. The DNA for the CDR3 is TGCGCCAGCAGCCAAGGACCGACTAGCGGGGGGTACAATGAGCAGTTCTTC. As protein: CASSQGPTSGGYNEQFF.